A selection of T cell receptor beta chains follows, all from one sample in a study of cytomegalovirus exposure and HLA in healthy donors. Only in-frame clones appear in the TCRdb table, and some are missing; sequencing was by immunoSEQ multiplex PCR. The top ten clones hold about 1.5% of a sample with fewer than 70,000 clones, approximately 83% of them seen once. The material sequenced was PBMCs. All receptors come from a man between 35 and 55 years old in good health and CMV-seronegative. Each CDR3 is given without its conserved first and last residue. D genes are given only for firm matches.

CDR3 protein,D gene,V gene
ASSSGLAGGHTSNEQF,TRBD2,TRBV5-1
ASSPGTRGSGVETQY,TRBD2,TRBV11-2
ASTLLRQASNYGYT,.,TRBV28
ASSARDNNEQF,.,TRBV7-2
ASSGGSGGVTDTQY,TRBD2,TRBV7-9
ASSQGRTGDNEKLF,TRBD1,TRBV6-1
ASSHMSGGAYGYT,.,TRBV7-9
ASQYAGDGYT,.,TRBV6-1
ASTLIFGSSYNEQF,.,TRBV11-3
ASSPYGRGAKANVLT,.,TRBV7-9
AIRTSIGQNTEAF,.,TRBV10-3
ASSPPVSGGGETQY,TRBD2,TRBV11-2
AWSPNGRMNTEAF,.,TRBV30
ASSYLPGQGAKLF,TRBD1,TRBV5-4
ASSPMTSTDTQY,.,TRBV18
ASSQVIQGPNEKLF,.,TRBV4-1
ASSLSGAGASMAQY,TRBD2,TRBV27
ASSLDGYRADEQF,.,TRBV7-2
ASSIPGQGPGELF,TRBD1,TRBV19
ASSFWRGLNNEQF,.,TRBV27
ASSLGTDNSPLH,TRBD1,TRBV4-3
ASSLRGNRVGYNEQF,.,TRBV7-3
ASQGAANEKLF,TRBD1,TRBV28
ASTLRLTGGGGELF,TRBD1,TRBV2
ASSPGQGTEAF,TRBD1,TRBV6-5
ASGTDRLVNTEAF,TRBD1,TRBV12-5
ASAREINSNQPQH,.,TRBV7-8
ASSVDKAHTQY,.,TRBV9
ASSRDRVSSYEQY,TRBD1,TRBV5-1
ASSRLGHNTGELF,.,TRBV28
ASSLGTGEYGYT,TRBD1,TRBV11-2
ASSLGRWMNTEAF,.,TRBV11-3
ASSQPGQENEKLF,TRBD1,TRBV4-2